What follows is one TCR beta chain and its context. Its target is unknown. The method was immunoSEQ multiplex PCR; TCRdb's version includes in-frame clones alone and lacks a portion of them. The table includes 50,000 to 65,000 clones, about 90% detected once. The data are from a study of CD4 T cells in relation to SARS-CoV-2 and coronaviruses. At the level of the study: Convalescent patients had median age 38.5 years, range about 20 to 75. A couple of subjects were Hispanic; patients were fewer than ten males and a handful of females.

The CDR3 has 13 amino acids. V was cut by 4 bases and J by 1 base, with 10 bases left in between. CDR1 is GTSNPN and CDR2 is SVGIG in the germline V gene (reference sequence). Whole-study findings and limits: No donor gave both pre-pandemic and post-infection samples.

The sequenced sample consisted of naive CD4+ T cells from PBMCs. Subset indicated: naive CD4+ T cells isolated by negative enrichment. The chain uses TRBV30 and TRBJ1-1; D is unresolved. The sequence was collected from an adult with COVID-19. CDR3 sequence (DNA): TGTGCCTGGACAGAACAAACGAACACTGAAGCTTTCTTT. Residues: CAWTEQTNTEAFF.